The present T cell receptor beta chain was sequenced within a study of T cells expressing NK-cell markers. Broader study findings: Dominant NKG2C+ clonotypes accounted for about 1.0-7.0% of CD8+ T cells in over 5 donors.

Concerning this clonotype: What it binds is not known.

TCRdb reworked the 5' RACE reads into one entry per CDR3 protein, no DNA. The sample has 350,000 to 400,000 distinct CDR3 sequences, and its top ten clones hold roughly a tenth. The material sequenced was blood T cells: a sorted CD56 or NKG2C T cell subset, CD4+ or CD8+ T cells, or bulk PBMC T cells (not recorded which). This clonotype was sampled from a woman aged 45-65 years in good health.

This CDR3 is CSGVFLGTGELFF. The chain joins TRBV29-1 to TRBJ2-2. Germline CDR1 is SQVTM and CDR2 is ANQGSEA. The CDR3 is 13 amino acids.